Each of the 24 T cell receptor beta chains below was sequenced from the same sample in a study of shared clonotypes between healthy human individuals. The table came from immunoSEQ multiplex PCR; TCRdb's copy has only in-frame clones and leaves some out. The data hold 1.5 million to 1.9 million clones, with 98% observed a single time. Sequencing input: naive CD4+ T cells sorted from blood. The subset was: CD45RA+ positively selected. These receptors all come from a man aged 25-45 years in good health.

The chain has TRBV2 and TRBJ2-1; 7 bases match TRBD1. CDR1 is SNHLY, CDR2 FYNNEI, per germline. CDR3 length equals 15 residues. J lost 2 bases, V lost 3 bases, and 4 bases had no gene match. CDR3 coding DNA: TGTGCCAGCAGTGACAGGGGGAGACCCTACAATGAGCAGTTCTTC. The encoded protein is CASSDRGRPYNEQFF.

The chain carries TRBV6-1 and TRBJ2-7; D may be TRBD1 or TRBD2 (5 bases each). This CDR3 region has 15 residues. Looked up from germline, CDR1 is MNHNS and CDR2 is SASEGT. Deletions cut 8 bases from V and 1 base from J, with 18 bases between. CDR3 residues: CASSGGPMLSYEQYF. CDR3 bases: TGTGCCAGCTCTGGGGGACCCATGTTATCCTACGAGCAGTACTTC.

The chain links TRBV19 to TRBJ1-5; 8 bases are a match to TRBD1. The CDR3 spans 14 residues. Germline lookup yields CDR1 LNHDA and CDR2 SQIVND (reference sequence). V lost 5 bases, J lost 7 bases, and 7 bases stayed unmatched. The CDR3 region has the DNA TGTGCCAGTAGTCCCCGGACAGGGTGGCAGCCCCAGCATTTT. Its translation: CASSPRTGWQPQHF.

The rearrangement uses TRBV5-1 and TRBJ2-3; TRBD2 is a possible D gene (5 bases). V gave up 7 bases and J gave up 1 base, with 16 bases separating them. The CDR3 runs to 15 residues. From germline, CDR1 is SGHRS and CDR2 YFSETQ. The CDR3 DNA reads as TGCGCCAGCGTCCGGGGTTCGAGCCGCACAGATACGCAGTATTTT. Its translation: CASVRGSSRTDTQYF.

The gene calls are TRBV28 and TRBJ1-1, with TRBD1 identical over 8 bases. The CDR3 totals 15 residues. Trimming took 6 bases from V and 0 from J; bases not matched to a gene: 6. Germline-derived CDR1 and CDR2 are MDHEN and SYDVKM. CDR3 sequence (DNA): TGTGCCAGCAGGACAGGGGTCACCATGAACACTGAAGCTTTCTTT. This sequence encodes CASRTGVTMNTEAFF.

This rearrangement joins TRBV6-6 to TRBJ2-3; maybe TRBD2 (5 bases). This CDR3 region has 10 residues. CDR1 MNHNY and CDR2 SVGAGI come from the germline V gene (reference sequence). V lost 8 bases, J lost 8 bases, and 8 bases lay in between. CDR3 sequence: CASEGSTQYF. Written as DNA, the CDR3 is TGTGCCAGCGAGGGCTCTACGCAGTATTTT.

CDR3 DNA: TGTGCCAGCAGCCCCCCGGGACATCCTATGAACACTGAAGCTTTCTTT. This sequence encodes CASSPPGHPMNTEAFF. This chain uses TRBV14 with TRBJ1-1, with D possibly matching TRBD1 (6 bases). The CDR3 is 16 residues long. Trimming left V 4 bases short and J 0 bases short, with 15 bases between. Germline V gene lookup returns CDR1 SGHDN and CDR2 FVKESK.

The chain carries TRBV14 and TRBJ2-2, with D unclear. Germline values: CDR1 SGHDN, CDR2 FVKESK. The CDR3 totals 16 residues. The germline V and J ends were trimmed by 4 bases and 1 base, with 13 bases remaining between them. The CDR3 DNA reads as TGTGCCAGCAGCCCGAGGAAGTCAGTGAACACCGGGGAGCTGTTTTTT. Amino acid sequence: CASSPRKSVNTGELFF.

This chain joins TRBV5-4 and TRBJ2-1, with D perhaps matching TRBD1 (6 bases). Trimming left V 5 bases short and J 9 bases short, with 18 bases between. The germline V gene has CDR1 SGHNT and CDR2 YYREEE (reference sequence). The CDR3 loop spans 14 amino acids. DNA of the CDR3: TGTGCCAGCAGGGACCGAAACAGGGTCGGTGAGCAGTTCTTC. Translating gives CASRDRNRVGEQFF.

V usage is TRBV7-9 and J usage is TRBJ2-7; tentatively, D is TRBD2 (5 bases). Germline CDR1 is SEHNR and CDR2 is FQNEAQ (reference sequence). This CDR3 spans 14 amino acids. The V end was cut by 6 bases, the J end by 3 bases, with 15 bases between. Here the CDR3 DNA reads TGTGCCAGCAGTGCTTTACTGAGGGTCTACGAGCAGTACTTC. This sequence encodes CASSALLRVYEQYF.

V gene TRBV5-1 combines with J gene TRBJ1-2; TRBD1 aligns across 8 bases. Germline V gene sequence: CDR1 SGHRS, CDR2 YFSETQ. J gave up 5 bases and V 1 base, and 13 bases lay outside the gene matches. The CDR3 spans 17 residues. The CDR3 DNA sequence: TGCGCCAGCAGCTTGAACCGCGTACAGGGGGACCTATATGGCTACACCTTC. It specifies CASSLNRVQGDLYGYTF.

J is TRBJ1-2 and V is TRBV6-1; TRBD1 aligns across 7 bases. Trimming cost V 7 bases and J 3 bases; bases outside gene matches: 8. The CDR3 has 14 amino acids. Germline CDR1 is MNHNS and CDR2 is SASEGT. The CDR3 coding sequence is TGTGCCAGCACCGTATACAGGGGAGACTATGGCTACACCTTC. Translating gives CASTVYRGDYGYTF.

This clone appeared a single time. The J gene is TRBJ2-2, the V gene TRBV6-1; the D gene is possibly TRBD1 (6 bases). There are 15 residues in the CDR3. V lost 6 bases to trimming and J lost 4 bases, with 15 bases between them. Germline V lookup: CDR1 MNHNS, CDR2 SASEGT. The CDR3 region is CASRTGTLLTGELFF. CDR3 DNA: TGTGCCAGCAGGACCGGGACACTTCTCACCGGGGAGCTGTTTTTT.

The CDR3 bases are TGTGCCAGCAGCCAAGATTTCAGGACAGATACGCAGTATTTT. Its protein is CASSQDFRTDTQYF. The chain recombines TRBV14 with TRBJ2-3; no clear D. The CDR3 covers 14 residues. V was cut by 0 bases and J by 3 bases, with 7 bases left in between. The germline V gene encodes CDR1 SGHDN and CDR2 FVKESK.

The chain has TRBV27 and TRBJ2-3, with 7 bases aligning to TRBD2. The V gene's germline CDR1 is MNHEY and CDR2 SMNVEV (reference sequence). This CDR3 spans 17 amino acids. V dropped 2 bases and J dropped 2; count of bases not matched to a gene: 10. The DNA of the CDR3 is TGTGCCAGCAGTTTAGGTTTGAAAGGGAGGGTCACAGATACGCAGTATTTT. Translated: CASSLGLKGRVTDTQYF.

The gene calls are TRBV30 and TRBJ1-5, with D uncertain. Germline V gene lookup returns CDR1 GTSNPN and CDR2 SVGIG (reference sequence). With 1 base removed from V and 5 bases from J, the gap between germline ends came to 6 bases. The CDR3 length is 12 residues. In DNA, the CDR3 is TGTGCCTGGAGTGAGGAGGATCAGCCCCAGCATTTT. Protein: CAWSEEDQPQHF. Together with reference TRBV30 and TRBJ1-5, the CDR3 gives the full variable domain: SQTIHQWPATLVQPVGSPLSLECTVEGTSNPNLYWYRQAAGRGLQLLFYSVGIGQISSEVPQNLSASRPQDRQFILSSKKLLLSDSGFYLCAWSEEDQPQHFGDGTRLSIL.

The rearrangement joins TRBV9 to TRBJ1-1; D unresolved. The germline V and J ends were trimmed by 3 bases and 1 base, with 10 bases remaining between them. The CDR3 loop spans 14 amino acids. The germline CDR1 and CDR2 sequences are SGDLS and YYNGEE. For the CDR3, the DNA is TGTGCCAGCAGCGGGGGAAACGGGAACACTGAAGCTTTCTTT. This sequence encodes CASSGGNGNTEAFF.

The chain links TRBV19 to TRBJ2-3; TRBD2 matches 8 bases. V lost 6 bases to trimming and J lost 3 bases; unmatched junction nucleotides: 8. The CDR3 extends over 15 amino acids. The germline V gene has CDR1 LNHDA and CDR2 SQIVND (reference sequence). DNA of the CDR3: TGTGCCAGTAGAACACGGACGGGGGGGACAGATACGCAGTATTTT. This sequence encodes CASRTRTGGTDTQYF.

DNA of the CDR3: TGTGCCAGCAGCTTCGGGAGGATTTCCTACAATGAGCAGTTCTTC. It encodes CASSFGRISYNEQFF. This chain uses TRBV11-2 with TRBJ2-1; TRBD2 matches 7 bases. V lost 3 bases and J lost 1; bases outside the gene matches: 3. CDR1 SGHAT and CDR2 FQNNGV come from the germline V gene. The CDR3 length is 15 residues.

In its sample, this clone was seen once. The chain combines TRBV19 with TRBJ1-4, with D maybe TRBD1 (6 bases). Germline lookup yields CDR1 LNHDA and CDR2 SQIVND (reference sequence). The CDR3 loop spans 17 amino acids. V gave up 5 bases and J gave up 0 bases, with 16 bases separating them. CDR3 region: CASSRTVGLATNEKLFF. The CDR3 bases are TGTGCCAGTAGTCGGACAGTGGGACTAGCAACTAATGAAAAACTGTTTTTT.

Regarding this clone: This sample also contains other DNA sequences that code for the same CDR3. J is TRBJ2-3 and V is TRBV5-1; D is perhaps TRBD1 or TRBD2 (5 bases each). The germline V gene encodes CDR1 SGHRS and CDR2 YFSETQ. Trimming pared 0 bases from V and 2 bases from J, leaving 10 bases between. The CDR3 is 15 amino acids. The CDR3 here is CASSLDGASTDTQYF. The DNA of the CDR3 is TGCGCCAGCAGCTTGGACGGGGCGTCCACAGATACGCAGTATTTT. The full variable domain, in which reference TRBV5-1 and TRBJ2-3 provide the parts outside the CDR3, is KAGVTQTPRYLIKTRGQQVTLSCSPISGHRSVSWYQQTPGQGLQFLFEYFSETQRNKGNFPGRFSGRQFSNSRSEMNVSTLELGDSALYLCASSLDGASTDTQYFGPGTRLTVL.

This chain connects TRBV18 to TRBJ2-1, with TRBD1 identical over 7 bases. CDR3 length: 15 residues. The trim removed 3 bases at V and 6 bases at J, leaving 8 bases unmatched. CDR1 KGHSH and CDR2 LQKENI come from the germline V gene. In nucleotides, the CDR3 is TGTGCCAGCTCACCCCTGACAGGGATCGGCAATGAGCAGTTCTTC. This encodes CASSPLTGIGNEQFF.

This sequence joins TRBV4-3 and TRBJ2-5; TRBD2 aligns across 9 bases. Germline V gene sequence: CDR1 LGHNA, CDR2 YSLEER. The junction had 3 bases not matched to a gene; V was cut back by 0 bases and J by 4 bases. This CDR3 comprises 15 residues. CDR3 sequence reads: CASSQEPLAGETQYF. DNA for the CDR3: TGCGCCAGCAGCCAAGAGCCACTAGCGGGAGAGACCCAGTACTTC.

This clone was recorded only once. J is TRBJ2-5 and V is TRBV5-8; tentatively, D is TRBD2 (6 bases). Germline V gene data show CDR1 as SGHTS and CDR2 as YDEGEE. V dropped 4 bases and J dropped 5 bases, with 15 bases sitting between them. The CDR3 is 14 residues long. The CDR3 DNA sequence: TGTGCCAGCAGCCCCCGACTAGTCGAGGAGACCCAGTACTTC. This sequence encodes CASSPRLVEETQYF.